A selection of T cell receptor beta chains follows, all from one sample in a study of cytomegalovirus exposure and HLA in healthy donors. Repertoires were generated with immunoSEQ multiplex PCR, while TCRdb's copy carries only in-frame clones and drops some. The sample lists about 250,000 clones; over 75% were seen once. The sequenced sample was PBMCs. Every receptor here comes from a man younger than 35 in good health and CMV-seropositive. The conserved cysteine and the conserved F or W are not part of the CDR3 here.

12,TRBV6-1,ASRRDASSYEQY
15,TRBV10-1,ASSESEGFGPYNEQF
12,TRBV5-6,ASSLPGQTYEQY
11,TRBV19,ASSDRGSETQY
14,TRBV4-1,ASSQGSTYSNQPQH
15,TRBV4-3,ASSPQGGQSGANVLT
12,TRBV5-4,ASSLGQGGTEAF
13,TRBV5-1,ASKESGRNTYEQY
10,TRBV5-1,ASSLFGSEAF
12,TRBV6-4,ASSENGNHNEQF
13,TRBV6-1,ASRYLTGDTGELF
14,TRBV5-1,ASSLFTSGRNNEQF
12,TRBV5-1,ASRVSGGTDTQY
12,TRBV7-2,ASSSWTGSYEQY
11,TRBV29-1,SGTRDHPYEQY
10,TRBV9,ASSLTAHEQY
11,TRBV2,ASTWDRQETQY
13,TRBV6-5,ASSQGRGRVTEAF
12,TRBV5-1,ASRRDSLRHEQY
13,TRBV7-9,ASSLAGLSYNEQF
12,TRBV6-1,ASTRQGTSYEQY
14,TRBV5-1,ASSKGLAGETDTQY
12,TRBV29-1,SVGWDSQNEKLF
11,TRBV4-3,ASSQDTYYGYT
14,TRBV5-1,ASSLGNREVAYGYT
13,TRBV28,ASRPTTGNTGELF
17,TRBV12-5,ASGPSRDGEIPMNTEAF
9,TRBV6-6,ATSDLFEQF